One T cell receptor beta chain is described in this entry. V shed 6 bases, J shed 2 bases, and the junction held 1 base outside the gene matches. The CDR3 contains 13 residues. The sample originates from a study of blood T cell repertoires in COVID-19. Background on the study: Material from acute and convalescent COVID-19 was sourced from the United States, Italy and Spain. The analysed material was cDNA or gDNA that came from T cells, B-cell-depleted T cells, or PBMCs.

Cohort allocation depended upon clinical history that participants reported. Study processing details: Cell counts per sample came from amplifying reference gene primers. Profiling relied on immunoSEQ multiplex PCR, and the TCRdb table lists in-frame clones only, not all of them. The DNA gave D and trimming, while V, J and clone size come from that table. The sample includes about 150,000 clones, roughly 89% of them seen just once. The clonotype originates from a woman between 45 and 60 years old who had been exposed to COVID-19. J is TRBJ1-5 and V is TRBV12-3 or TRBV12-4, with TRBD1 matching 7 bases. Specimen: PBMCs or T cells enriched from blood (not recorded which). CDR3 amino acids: CASSGTGNQPQHF. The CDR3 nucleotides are TGTGCCAGCAGCGGGACAGGCAATCAGCCCCAGCATTTT.